This T cell receptor beta chain originates from a study of regulatory T cells in long-lasting Graves disease. Overall study results and limits: TCR diversity was lower in persistent Graves' patients than in newly diagnosed ones.

The table lists this clonotype with many counts. Its cognate antigen is unknown. Germline assignment: CDR1 SGDLS and CDR2 YYNGEE. V was shortened by 4 bases and J by 0 bases, with 8 bases between the two germline ends. The CDR3 covers 14 residues. Arm-PCR with iRepertoire HTBI primers amplified the CDR3 regions for these TCR beta libraries. TCRdb reprocessed the multiplex PCR reads with MiXCR, giving one entry per CDR3 protein. The sample lists 200,000 to 250,000 distinct CDR3 sequences; approximately 19% were seen once. Documented time point: newly diagnosed GD, antithyroid drugs for less than 3 months. PBMC-extracted RNA yielded the TCR library. This sample also belongs to another study, concerning T cells in Graves' hyperthyroidism and ophthalmopathy. From that second work: The model identified upcoming ophthalmopathy a median about six months ahead of onset.

The input for sequencing was peripheral blood mononuclear cells (PBMCs), taken at new diagnosis, from a patient treated with antithyroid drugs. This sequence originates from a woman under 40 with Graves disease. This sequence joins TRBV9 and TRBJ2-1, with D perhaps TRBD2 (6 bases). The CDR3 protein is CASSISGSYNEQFF. The CDR3 coding sequence is TGTGCCAGCAGCATTAGCGGCTCCTACAATGAGCAGTTCTTC. The variable domain in full, with the rest retrieved from reference TRBV9 and TRBJ2-1, is DSGVTQTPKHLITATGQRVTLRCSPRSGDLSVYWYQQSLDQGLQFLIQYYNGEERAKGNILERFSAQQFPDLHSELNLSSLELGDSALYFCASSISGSYNEQFFGPGTRLTVL.